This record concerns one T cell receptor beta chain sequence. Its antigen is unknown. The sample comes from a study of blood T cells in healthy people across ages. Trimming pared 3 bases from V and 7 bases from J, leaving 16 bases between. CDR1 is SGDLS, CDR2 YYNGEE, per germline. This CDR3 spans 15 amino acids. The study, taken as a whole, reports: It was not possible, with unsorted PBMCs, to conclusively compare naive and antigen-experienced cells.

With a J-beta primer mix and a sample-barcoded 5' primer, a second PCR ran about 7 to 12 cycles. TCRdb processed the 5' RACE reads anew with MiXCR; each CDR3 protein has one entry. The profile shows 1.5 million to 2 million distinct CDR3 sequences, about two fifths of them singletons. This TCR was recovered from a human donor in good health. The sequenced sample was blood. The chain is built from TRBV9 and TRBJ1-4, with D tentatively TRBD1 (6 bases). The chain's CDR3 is CASSEHRDSSEKLFF. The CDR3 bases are TGTGCCAGCAGCGAGCACAGGGACTCGAGTGAAAAACTGTTTTTT. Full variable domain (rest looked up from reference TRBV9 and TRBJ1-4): DSGVTQTPKHLITATGQRVTLRCSPRSGDLSVYWYQQSLDQGLQFLIQYYNGEERAKGNILERFSAQQFPDLHSELNLSSLELGDSALYFCASSEHRDSSEKLFFGSGTQLSVL.